The T cell receptor (beta chain) described here comes from a study of regulatory T cells in long-lasting Graves disease. Worth noting for this clonotype: A much larger clone lies one base from this, so it may be a read error.

iRepertoire HTBI primers and Arm-PCR of CDR3 regions built TCR beta libraries. TCRdb redid the calling of the multiplex PCR reads with MiXCR, one entry per CDR3 protein. The table records roughly 400,000 distinct CDR3 sequences, roughly 17% of them present only once. Time point defined: newly diagnosed GD, antithyroid drugs for less than 3 months. TCR sequences were obtained from RNA taken from PBMCs. Graves' disease diagnosis was established per American Thyroid Association guidelines. It was an endocrinology department in Xi'an, China, that provided the patients. The sample was also reused in another study, on T cells in Graves' hyperthyroidism and ophthalmopathy. From that report: Carried out on the TCR CDR3, a first-round RT-PCR used the HTBI primer set.

The clonotype was recovered from a woman aged 18-29 years with Graves disease. Sequences were derived from peripheral blood mononuclear cells (PBMCs), sampled at new diagnosis, from a patient treated with antithyroid drugs.

CDR3 sequence (DNA): TGTGCCAGCAGTTACTCGAATGGAGAGGGAGACTACGAGCAGTACTTC. Translation gives CASSYSNGEGDYEQYF. V is TRBV6-2 or TRBV6-3 and J is TRBJ2-7, with D perhaps matching TRBD2 (5 bases). This CDR3 is built from 16 residues. Trimming removed 0 bases at V and 3 bases at J, with 15 bases between. CDR1 MNHEY and CDR2 SVGEGT come from the germline V gene.